This T cell receptor beta chain emerged from a study of blood T cell repertoires in COVID-19 (dated by TCRdb to the early 2020s). For the wider study: Samples from collaborators originated in the United States, Italy and Spain and spanned both the acute and convalescent phases of COVID-19. The prospective study material was composed of cDNA or gDNA derived from T cells, B-cell-depleted T cells, or PBMCs. HLA class I and class II types, where available, came from metadata supplied by the sample provider rather than from assay-based typing. Nearly every sample came with metadata listing a de-identified subject ID, COVID-19 status, age in years and sex. Subjects who had been exposed to COVID-19, were actively infected with it, or had recovered from it provided the deeply sampled blood TCRbeta repertoires that made up the dataset. The samples were drawn from two sources: the first 160 participants of the ongoing ImmuneRACE study, and 1,200 or so subjects contributed by 6 global collaborators. The repertoires were released in a freely available public database intended as a resource for research on the immune response to SARS-CoV-2.

Summary of the overall study and its limitations: How much clinical and demographic metadata was included differed by source and by participant, and the metadata was provided uncurated.

Note on this clone: Its antigen remains unidentified. Per-base quality was not reported, and no clone a single base away is much larger than it.

The CDR3 has 13 amino acids, counting the end cysteine and phenylalanine. Here the CDR3 DNA is all that survives: 39 bases in frame from base 1. As encoded in the germline V gene (reference sequence), CDR1 is SGHKS while CDR2 is YYEKEE. At the junction V is shortened by 4 bases and J by 4 bases, with 9 bases in between. TCRbeta CDR3 regions were amplified from genomic DNA by means of the immunoSEQ Assay, a bias-controlled multiplex PCR. From the authors' description of their analysis: Within the assay, amplification of reference gene primers was used to estimate how many nucleated cells each sample contained. To quantify the absolute abundance of each unique TCRbeta CDR3 rearrangement, sequence reads were collapsed and filtered. Productive Simpson clonality was computed per sample as the square root of Simpson's diversity index over productive rearrangements. Held by TCRdb, this immuneACCESS table contains in-frame sequences only and omits some clones. Under half of the omission traces to an unresolved V gene where checked; the cause of the rest is unknown. The V and J calls and clone size are taken from that table; D and trimming were inferred from the DNA. This sample lists 450,000 or so clones; about 88% were detected once. Clones ranked in the top ten supply roughly 1.6% of the sample.

In Seattle, one collaborating source enrolled patients while the infection was active and tracked those patients longitudinally over the course of disease. Whole blood was collected in K2EDTA tubes by collaborating institutions according to the institutions' own protocols. For TCRbeta analysis, collaborator samples were shipped as frozen whole blood, as isolated PBMCs, or as DNA extracted from either sample type. The specimen sequenced was peripheral blood. The chain uses TRBV5-5 and TRBJ1-3, and the D gene may be TRBD1, 5 bases matching. The source of this sequence is a woman between 40 and 50 years old with COVID-19, enrolled during active disease. The DNA reads TGTGCCAGCAGCGGAGGGGACGGAAACACCATATATTTT. Its amino acids are CASSGGDGNTIYF.